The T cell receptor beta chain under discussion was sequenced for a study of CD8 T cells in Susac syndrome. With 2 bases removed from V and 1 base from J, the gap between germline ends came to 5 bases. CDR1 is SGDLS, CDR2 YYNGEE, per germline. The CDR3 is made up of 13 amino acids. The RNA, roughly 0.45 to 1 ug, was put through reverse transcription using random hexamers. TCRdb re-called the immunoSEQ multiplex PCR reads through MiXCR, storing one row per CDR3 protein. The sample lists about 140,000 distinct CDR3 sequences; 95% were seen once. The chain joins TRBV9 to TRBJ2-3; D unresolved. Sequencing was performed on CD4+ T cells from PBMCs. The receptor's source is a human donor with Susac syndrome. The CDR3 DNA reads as TGTGCCAGCAGCGTCCGGGGCACAGATACGCAGTATTTT. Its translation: CASSVRGTDTQYF.